This T cell receptor beta chain emerged from a study of T cell responses to AZD1222 COVID-19 vaccine. Study conclusions and caveats: Most donors were white British and more were female, and clonal diversity was possibly underestimated.

This table comes from immunoSEQ multiplex PCR, and its TCRdb copy is limited to in-frame clones, with some not included. The sample holds around 160,000 clones, 90% to 95% seen once. J was trimmed by 14 bases and V by 5 bases; bases with no gene match: 8. Germline V gene lookup returns CDR1 MDHEN and CDR2 SYDVKM. The CDR3 is made up of 13 amino acids. In regard to this clone: Its specificity is unknown.

The chain has TRBV28 and TRBJ1-5; 11 bases agree with TRBD1. The source is an adult in good health. Here the sequenced sample was peripheral blood, taken on day 0 of MenACWY control vaccination. The CDR3 sequence is CASSTMGQGGEHF. The CDR3 region has the DNA TGTGCCAGCAGTACCATGGGACAGGGGGGGGAGCATTTT.